These 13 T cell receptor beta chains were all obtained from the same sample, sequenced in a study of blood T cell repertoires in COVID-19. Profiling relied on immunoSEQ multiplex PCR, and the TCRdb table lists in-frame clones only, not all of them. The sample holds 85,000 to 130,000 clones, 75% to 90% seen once. Specimen: peripheral blood. The source of these receptors is a man aged 45-60 years with acute or convalescent COVID-19.

The genes are TRBV25-1 and TRBJ2-2; 13 nucleotides line up with TRBD2. The CDR3 sequence is 17 residues long. Trimming at V came to 5 bases and at J to 1 base, leaving 4 bases not matched to a gene. Germline assignment: CDR1 MGHDK and CDR2 SYGVNS. CDR3 residues: CASSRLAGGLNTGELFF. CDR3 bases: TGTGCCAGCAGTCGACTAGCGGGAGGCCTGAACACCGGGGAGCTGTTTTTT.

The genes are TRBV7-8 and TRBJ1-6; TRBD1 is a possible D gene (6 bases). V was clipped by 5 bases and J by 6 bases, with 17 bases between them. CDR1 SGHVS and CDR2 FQNEAQ come from the germline V gene. The CDR3 totals 16 residues. CDR3 in amino acids: CASSPLSGGVNSPLHF. In nucleotides, the CDR3 is TGTGCCAGCAGCCCGCTTTCGGGGGGCGTTAATTCACCCCTCCACTTT.

The V call is TRBV30, the J call TRBJ2-1; 11 bases align to TRBD2. The V gene's germline CDR1 is GTSNPN and CDR2 SVGIG (reference sequence). There are 16 residues in the CDR3. The trim removed 3 bases at V and 6 bases at J, leaving 10 bases unmatched. CDR3 in DNA: TGTGCCTGGAGACCTCCCGGGACTAGCGGCCCCAATGAGCAGTTCTTC. It translates to CAWRPPGTSGPNEQFF. The full variable domain, rest sourced from reference TRBV30 and TRBJ2-1, is SQTIHQWPATLVQPVGSPLSLECTVEGTSNPNLYWYRQAAGRGLQLLFYSVGIGQISSEVPQNLSASRPQDRQFILSSKKLLLSDSGFYLCAWRPPGTSGPNEQFFGPGTRLTVL.

This clone was detected once. The chain is built from TRBV7-9 and TRBJ2-1; no clear D gene. V was pared by 5 bases and J by 10 bases, with 12 bases between. The germline V gene encodes CDR1 SEHNR and CDR2 FQNEAQ (reference sequence). This CDR3 is built from 12 residues. Here the CDR3 DNA reads TGTGCCAGCAGCCCCCCGGGTTGGGAGCAGTTCTTC. It yields the protein CASSPPGWEQFF.

V is TRBV28 and J is TRBJ2-3; 11 positions match TRBD2. V shed 5 bases, J shed 1 base, and the junction held 2 bases outside the gene matches. This CDR3 has 15 residues. The germline V gene encodes CDR1 MDHEN and CDR2 SYDVKM. CDR3 residues: CASSMTSGGTDTQYF. The CDR3 region has the DNA TGTGCCAGCAGTATGACTAGCGGGGGCACAGATACGCAGTATTTT. The full variable domain, rest sourced from reference TRBV28 and TRBJ2-3, is DVKVTQSSRYLVKRTGEKVFLECVQDMDHENMFWYRQDPGLGLRLIYFSYDVKMKEKGDIPEGYSVSREKKERFSLILESASTNQTSMYLCASSMTSGGTDTQYFGPGTRLTVL.

The genes are TRBV12-3 or TRBV12-4 and TRBJ1-1; the D is unclear. Trimming pared 10 bases from V and 1 base from J, leaving 13 bases between. This CDR3 is 13 amino acids long. Here the CDR3 DNA reads TGTGCCACCCTGAGGAAACCGAACACTGAAGCTTTCTTT. It encodes CATLRKPNTEAFF.

The gene calls are TRBV2 and TRBJ2-5; TRBD1 matches at 9 bases. Germline V lookup: CDR1 SNHLY, CDR2 FYNNEI. V shed 10 bases, J shed 5 bases, and the junction held 11 bases outside the gene matches. This CDR3 is built from 14 residues. The CDR3 is CATPKGTGSETQYF. Written as DNA, the CDR3 is TGTGCCACCCCGAAGGGGACAGGGAGCGAGACCCAGTACTTC.

The chain combines TRBV28 with TRBJ1-4; TRBD1 might be the D (5 bases). Germline lookup yields CDR1 MDHEN and CDR2 SYDVKM. Trimming removed 4 bases from V and 8 bases from J, with 14 bases in between. CDR3 length equals 14 residues. The CDR3 sequence is CASSSGRAYEKLFF. The DNA for the CDR3 is TGTGCCAGCAGTTCGGGCAGGGCATACGAAAAACTGTTTTTT.

The V gene is TRBV11-2, the J gene TRBJ2-1, with 7 bases that match TRBD2. CDR1 is SGHAT and CDR2 is FQNNGV in the germline V gene. The CDR3 has 14 residues. V lost 1 base and J lost 9; bases outside the gene matches: 6. CDR3 DNA sequence: TGTGCCAGCAGCTTAGGACTAGCCGTGGGTGAGCAGTTCTTC. This encodes CASSLGLAVGEQFF.

The rearrangement joins TRBV21-1 to TRBJ2-7; the DNA was not used to check the table's D call, TRBD1. TRBV21-1 is a pseudogene segment. CDR3 size: 15 residues. This CDR3 reads CASSKDHGTAHEQYF. DNA for the CDR3: TGTGCCAGCAGCAAAGATCACGGGACAGCCCACGAGCAGTACTTC.

This clone showed up many times. The chain joins TRBV6-6 to TRBJ2-7; 10 bases align to TRBD1. Trimming at V came to 5 bases and at J to 3 bases, leaving 7 bases not matched to a gene. The CDR3 is 15 amino acids. Germline CDR1 is MNHNY and CDR2 is SVGAGI (reference sequence). The CDR3 DNA is TGTGCCAGCAGTCCCCGGACAGGGGGGAACTACGAGCAGTACTTC. As protein: CASSPRTGGNYEQYF.

The CDR3 loop reads CASSADPQGRRYEQYF. CDR3 nucleotides: TGTGCCAGCAGCGCGGATCCACAGGGTAGGAGATACGAGCAGTACTTC. V gene TRBV9 combines with J gene TRBJ2-7, with D perhaps TRBD1 (6 bases). V was pared by 3 bases and J by 4 bases, with 20 bases between. The CDR3 is made up of 16 amino acids. The germline V gene has CDR1 SGDLS and CDR2 YYNGEE.

The gene calls are TRBV10-1 and TRBJ2-5; 9 bases line up with TRBD2. Germline values: CDR1 WNHNN, CDR2 SYGVQD (reference sequence). V trimming: 1 base; J trimming: 4 bases; junction bases outside the gene matches: 7. The CDR3 consists of 16 residues. CDR3 in DNA: TGCGCCAGCAGTGAGTACGTAGCGGGAGATAGAGAGACCCAGTACTTC. Translation: CASSEYVAGDRETQYF.